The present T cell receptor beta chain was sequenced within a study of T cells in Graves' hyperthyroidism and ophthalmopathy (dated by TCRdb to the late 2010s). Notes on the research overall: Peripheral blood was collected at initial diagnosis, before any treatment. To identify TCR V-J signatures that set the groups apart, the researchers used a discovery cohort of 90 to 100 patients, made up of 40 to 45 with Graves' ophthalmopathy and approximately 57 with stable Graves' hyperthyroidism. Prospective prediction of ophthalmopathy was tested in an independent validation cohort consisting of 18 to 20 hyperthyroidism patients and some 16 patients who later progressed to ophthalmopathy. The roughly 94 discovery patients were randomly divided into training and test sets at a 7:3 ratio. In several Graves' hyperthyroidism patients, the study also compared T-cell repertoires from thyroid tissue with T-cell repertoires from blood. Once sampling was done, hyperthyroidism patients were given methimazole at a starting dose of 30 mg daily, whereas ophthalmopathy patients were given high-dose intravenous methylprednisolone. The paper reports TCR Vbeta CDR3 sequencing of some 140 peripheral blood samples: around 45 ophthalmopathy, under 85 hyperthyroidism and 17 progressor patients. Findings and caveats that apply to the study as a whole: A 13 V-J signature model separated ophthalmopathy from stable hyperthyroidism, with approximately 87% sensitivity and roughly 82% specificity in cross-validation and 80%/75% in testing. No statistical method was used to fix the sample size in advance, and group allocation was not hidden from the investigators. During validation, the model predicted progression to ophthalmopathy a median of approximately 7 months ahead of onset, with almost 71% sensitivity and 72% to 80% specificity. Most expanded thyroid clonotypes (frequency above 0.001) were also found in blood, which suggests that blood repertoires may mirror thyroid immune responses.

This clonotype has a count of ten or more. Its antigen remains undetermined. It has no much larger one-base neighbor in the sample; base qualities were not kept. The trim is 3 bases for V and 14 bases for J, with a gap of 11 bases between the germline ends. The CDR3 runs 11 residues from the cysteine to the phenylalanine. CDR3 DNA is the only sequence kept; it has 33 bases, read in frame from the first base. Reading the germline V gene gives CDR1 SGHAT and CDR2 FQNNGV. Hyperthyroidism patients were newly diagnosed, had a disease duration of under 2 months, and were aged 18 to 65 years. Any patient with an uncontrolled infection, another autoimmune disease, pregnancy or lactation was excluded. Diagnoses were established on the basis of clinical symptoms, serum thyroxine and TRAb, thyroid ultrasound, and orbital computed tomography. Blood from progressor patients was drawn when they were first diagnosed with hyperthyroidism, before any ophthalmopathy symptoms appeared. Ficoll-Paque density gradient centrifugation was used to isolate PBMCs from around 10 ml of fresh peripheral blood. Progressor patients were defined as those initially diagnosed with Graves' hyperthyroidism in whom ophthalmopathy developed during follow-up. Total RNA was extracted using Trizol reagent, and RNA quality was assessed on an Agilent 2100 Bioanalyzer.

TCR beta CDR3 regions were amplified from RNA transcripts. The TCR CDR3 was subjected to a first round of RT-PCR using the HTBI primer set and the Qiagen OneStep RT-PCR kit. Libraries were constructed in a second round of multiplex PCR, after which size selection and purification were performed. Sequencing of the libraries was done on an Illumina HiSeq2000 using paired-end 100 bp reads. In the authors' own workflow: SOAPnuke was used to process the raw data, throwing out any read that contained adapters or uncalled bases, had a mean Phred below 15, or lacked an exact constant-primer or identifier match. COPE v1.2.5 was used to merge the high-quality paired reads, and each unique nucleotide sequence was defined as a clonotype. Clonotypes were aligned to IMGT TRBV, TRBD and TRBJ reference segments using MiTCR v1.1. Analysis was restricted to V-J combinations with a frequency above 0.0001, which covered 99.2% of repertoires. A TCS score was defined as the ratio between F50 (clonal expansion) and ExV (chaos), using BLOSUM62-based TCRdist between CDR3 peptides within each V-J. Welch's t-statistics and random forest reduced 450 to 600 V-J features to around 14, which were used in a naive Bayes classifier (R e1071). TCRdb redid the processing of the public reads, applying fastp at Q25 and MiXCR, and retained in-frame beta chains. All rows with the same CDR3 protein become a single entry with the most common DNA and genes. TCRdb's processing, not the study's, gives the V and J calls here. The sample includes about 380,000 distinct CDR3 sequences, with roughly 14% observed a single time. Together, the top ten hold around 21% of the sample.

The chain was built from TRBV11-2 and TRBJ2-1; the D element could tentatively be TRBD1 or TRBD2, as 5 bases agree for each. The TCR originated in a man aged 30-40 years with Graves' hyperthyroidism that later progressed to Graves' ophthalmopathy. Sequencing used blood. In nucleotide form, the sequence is TGTGCCAGCAGCTTGGGACCGTTCAAGTTCTTC. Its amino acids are CASSLGPFKFF.